The clone carrying this TCR beta chain was picked up many times. These data are taken from a study of response to subunit inactivated influenza vaccine. In TCRdb, the RT-PCR reads were re-called with MiXCR into one record per CDR3 protein. This repertoire shows more than 550,000 distinct CDR3 sequences, around 10% found once; its top ten account for approximately 11%. Germline V gene data show CDR1 as MDHEN and CDR2 as SYDVKM. The CDR3 contains 15 residues. Deletions cut 6 bases from V and 0 bases from J, with 13 bases between. The sample was also reused in another study, on T cells expressing NK-cell markers. Per that paper: 5'RACE template switching with UMIs produced the TCR beta cDNA.

The sequence was obtained from a man aged 50 to 59 who received an inactivated influenza vaccine. The chain combines TRBV28 with TRBJ2-3, with D perhaps TRBD2 (5 bases). The sequencing used PBMCs from blood, collected on the day of vaccination. The CDR3: CASSPWTGSTDTQYF. The DNA of the CDR3 is TGTGCCAGCAGCCCCTGGACGGGGAGCACAGATACGCAGTATTTT.